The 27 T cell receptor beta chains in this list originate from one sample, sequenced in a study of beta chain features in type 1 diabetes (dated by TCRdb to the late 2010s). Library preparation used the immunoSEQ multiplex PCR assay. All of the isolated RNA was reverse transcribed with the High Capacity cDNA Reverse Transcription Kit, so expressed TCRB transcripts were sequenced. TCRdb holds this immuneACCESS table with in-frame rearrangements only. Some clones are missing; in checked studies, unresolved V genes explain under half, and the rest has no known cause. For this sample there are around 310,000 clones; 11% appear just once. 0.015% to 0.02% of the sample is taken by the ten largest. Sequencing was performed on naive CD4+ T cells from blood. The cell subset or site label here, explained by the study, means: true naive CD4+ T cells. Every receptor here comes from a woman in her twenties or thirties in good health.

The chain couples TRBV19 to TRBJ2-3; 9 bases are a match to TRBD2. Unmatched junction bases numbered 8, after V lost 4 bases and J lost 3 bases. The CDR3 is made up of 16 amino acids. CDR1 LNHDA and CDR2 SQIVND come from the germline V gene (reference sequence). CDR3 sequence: CASSTLTSGETDTQYF. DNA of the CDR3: TGTGCCAGTAGTACCCTGACTAGCGGAGAAACAGATACGCAGTATTTT.

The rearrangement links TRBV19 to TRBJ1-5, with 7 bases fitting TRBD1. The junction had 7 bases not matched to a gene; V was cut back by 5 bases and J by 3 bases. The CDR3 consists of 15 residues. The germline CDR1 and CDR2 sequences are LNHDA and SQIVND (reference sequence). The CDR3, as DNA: TGTGCCAGTAGTCTTGGACAGGCCAACAATCAGCCCCAGCATTTT. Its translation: CASSLGQANNQPQHF.

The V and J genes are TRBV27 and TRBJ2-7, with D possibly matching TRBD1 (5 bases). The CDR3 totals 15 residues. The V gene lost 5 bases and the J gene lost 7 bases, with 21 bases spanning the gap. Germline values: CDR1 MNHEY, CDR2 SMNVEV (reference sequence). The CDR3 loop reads CASSDLKDLKGEQYF. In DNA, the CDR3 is TGTGCCAGCAGTGATCTCAAGGACCTTAAGGGGGAGCAGTACTTC.

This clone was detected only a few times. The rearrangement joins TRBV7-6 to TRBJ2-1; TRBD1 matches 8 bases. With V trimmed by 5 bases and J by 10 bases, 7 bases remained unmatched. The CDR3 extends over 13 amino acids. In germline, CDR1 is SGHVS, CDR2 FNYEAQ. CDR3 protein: CASSRGQGREQFF. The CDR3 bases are TGTGCCAGCAGCCGTGGACAGGGACGGGAGCAGTTCTTC.

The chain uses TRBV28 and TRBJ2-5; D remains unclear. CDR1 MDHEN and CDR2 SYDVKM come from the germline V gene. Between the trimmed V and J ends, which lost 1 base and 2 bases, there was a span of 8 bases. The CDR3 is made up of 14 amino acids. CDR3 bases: TGTGCCAGCAGTTTATTACACCAACAAGAGACCCAGTACTTC. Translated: CASSLLHQQETQYF.

In nucleotides, the CDR3 is TGTGCCAGCAGTGGCAGGGAGGGGGATCAGCCCCAGCATTTT. Its translation: CASSGREGDQPQHF. The V call is TRBV2, the J call TRBJ1-5, with D possibly being TRBD1 (6 bases). Per germline, CDR1 SNHLY and CDR2 FYNNEI. This CDR3 is 14 amino acids long. V lost 4 bases to trimming and J lost 5 bases, with 12 bases between them.

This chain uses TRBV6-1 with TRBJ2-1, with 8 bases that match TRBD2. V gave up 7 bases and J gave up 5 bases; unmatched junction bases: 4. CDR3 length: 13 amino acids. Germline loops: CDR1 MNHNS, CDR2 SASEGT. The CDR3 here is CASKKTSDNEQFF. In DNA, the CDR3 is TGTGCCAGCAAGAAGACTAGCGACAATGAGCAGTTCTTC.

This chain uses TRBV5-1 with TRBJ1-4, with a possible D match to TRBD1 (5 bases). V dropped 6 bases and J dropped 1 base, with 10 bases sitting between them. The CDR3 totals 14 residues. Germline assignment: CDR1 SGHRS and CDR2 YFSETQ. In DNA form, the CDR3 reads TGCGCCAGCAAGGAGCAGGGAACTAATGAAAAACTGTTTTTT. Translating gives CASKEQGTNEKLFF.

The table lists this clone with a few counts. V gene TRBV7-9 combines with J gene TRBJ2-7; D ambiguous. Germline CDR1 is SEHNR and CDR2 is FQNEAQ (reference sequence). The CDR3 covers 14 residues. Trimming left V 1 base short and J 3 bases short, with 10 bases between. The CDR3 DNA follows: TGTGCCAGCAGCTTAGGTGAGAGAAACTACGAGCAGTACTTC. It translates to CASSLGERNYEQYF.

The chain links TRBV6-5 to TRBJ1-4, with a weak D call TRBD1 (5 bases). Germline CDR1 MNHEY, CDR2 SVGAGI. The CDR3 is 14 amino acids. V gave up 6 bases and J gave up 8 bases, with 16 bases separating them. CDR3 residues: CASSPKGFGEKLFF. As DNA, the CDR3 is TGTGCCAGCAGCCCGAAGGGGTTTGGAGAAAAACTGTTTTTT.

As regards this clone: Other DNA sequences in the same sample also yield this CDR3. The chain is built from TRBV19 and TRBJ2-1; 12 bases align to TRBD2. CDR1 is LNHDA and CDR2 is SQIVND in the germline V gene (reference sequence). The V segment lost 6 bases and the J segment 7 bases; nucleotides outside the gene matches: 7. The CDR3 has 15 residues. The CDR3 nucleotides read TGTGCCAGTAGCCCGGGACTAGCGGGTGTAAATGAGCAGTTCTTC. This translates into CASSPGLAGVNEQFF.

This chain's CDR3 is CASSLGGQGNEKLFF. In DNA form, the CDR3 reads TGTGCCAGCAGCCTCGGGGGACAGGGTAATGAAAAACTGTTTTTT. This chain joins TRBV4-2 and TRBJ1-4, with TRBD1 matching 9 bases. The germline gives CDR1 LGHNA, CDR2 YNFKEQ. The CDR3 spans 15 residues. V dropped 4 bases and J dropped 4; count of bases not matched to a gene: 4.

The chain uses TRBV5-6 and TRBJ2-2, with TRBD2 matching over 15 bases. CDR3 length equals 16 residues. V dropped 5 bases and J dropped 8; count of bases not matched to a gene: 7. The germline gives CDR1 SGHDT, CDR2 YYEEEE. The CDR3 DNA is TGTGCCAGCAGTTGGGGACTAGCGGGAGGAGCTGGGGAGCTGTTTTTT. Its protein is CASSWGLAGGAGELFF.

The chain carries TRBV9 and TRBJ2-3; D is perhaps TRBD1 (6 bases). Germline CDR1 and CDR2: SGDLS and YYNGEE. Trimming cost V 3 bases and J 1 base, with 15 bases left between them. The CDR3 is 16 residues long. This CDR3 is CASSAQPGQGTDTQYF. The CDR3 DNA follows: TGTGCCAGCAGCGCCCAACCGGGACAAGGCACAGATACGCAGTATTTT.

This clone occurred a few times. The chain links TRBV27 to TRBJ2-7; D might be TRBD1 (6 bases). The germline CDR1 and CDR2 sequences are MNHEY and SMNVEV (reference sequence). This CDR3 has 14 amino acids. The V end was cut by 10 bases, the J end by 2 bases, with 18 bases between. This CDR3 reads CATAPGTLTYEQYF. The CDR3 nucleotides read TGTGCCACCGCACCGGGGACACTAACCTACGAGCAGTACTTC.

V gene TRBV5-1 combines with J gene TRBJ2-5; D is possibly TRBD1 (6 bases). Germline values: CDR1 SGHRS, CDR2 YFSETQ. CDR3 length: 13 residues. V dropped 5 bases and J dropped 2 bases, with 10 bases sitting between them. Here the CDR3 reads CASRWTVQETQYF. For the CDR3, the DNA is TGCGCCAGCAGATGGACAGTTCAAGAGACCCAGTACTTC.

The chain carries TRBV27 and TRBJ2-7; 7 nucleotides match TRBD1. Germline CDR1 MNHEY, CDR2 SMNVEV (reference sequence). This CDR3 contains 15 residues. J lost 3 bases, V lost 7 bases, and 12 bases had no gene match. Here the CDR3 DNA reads TGTGCCAGCACCCGTAGGGGGCTTAAAGACTACGAGCAGTACTTC. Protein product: CASTRRGLKDYEQYF.

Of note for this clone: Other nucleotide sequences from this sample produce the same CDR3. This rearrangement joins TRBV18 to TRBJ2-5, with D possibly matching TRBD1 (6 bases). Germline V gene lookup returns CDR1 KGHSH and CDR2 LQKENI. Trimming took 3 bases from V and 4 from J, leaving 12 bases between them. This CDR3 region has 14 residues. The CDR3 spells CASSPQDRGETQYF. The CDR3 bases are TGTGCCAGCTCACCCCAGGACAGAGGAGAGACCCAGTACTTC.

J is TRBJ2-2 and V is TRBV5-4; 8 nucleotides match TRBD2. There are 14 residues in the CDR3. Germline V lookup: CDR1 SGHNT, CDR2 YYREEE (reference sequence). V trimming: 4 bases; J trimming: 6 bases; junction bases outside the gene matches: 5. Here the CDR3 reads CASSLGLVSGELFF. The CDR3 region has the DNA TGTGCCAGCAGCCTGGGACTAGTATCCGGGGAGCTGTTTTTT.

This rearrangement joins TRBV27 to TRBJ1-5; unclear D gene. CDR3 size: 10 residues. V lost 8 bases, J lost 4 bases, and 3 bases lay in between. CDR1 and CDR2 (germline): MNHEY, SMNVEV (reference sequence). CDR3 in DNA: TGTGCCAGCTCTAATCAGCCCCAGCATTTT. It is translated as CASSNQPQHF.

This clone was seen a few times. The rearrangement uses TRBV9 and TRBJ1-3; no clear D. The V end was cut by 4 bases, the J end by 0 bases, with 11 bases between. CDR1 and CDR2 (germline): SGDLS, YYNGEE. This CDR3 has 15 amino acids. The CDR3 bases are TGTGCCAGCAGCCTCACAGCCTTCTCTGGAAACACCATATATTTT. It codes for CASSLTAFSGNTIYF.

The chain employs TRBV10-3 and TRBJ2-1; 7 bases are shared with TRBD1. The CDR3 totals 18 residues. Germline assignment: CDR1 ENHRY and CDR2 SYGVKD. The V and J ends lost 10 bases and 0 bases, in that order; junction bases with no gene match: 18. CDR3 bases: TGTGCCACCGCCGTGTCAACAGGGGCCGTTAGCTCCTACAATGAGCAGTTCTTC. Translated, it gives CATAVSTGAVSSYNEQFF.

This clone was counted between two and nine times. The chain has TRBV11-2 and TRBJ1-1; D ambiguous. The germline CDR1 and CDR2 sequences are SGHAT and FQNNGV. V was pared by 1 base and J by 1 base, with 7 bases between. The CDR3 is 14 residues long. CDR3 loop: CASSLGTANTEAFF. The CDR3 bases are TGTGCCAGCAGCTTAGGTACAGCGAACACTGAAGCTTTCTTT.

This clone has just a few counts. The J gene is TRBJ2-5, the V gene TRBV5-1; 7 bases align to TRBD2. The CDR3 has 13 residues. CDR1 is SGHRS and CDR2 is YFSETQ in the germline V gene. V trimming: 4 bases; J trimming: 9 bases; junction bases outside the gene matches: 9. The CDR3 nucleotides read TGCGCCAGCAGCGCGGACACGGGGAGGGCCCAGTACTTC. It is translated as CASSADTGRAQYF.

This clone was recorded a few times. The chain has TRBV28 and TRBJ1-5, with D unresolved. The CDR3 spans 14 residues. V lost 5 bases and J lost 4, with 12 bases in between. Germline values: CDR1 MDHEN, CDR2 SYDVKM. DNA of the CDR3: TGTGCCAGCAGTGGTAGAAGCGTAAATCAGCCCCAGCATTTT. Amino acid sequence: CASSGRSVNQPQHF.

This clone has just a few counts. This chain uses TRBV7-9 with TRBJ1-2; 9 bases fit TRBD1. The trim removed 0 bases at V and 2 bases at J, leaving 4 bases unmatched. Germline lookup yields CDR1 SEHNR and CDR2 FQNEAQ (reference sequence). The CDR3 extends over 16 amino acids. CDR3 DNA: TGTGCCAGCAGCTTAGCATGGGACAGGGAGAACTATGGCTACACCTTC. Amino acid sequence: CASSLAWDRENYGYTF.

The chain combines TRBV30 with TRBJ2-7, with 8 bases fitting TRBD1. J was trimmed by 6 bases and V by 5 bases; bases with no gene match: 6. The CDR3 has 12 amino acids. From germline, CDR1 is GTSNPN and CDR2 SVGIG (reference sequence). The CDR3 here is CAWDRDRSEQYF. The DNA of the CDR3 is TGTGCCTGGGATAGGGACAGGAGCGAGCAGTACTTC.